Here is one T cell receptor beta chain with its context. V was shortened by 0 bases and J by 5 bases, with 10 bases between the two germline ends. CDR1 SNHLY and CDR2 FYNNEI come from the germline V gene. The CDR3 consists of 14 residues. These data originate in a study of cytomegalovirus exposure and HLA in healthy donors. PCR employed 60 Vbeta and 13 Jbeta primers. Data came from immunoSEQ multiplex PCR; TCRdb stores just in-frame clones and leaves some out. The sample holds about 94,000 clones, 65% to 80% seen once. This clonotype originated in a man aged 40-49 years in good health and CMV-seropositive. Sequenced input: PBMCs. This sequence joins TRBV2 and TRBJ2-5; D call uncertain. This CDR3 is CASSEAPGPETQYF. In nucleotides, the CDR3 is TGTGCCAGCAGTGAAGCCCCAGGTCCGGAGACCCAGTACTTC.